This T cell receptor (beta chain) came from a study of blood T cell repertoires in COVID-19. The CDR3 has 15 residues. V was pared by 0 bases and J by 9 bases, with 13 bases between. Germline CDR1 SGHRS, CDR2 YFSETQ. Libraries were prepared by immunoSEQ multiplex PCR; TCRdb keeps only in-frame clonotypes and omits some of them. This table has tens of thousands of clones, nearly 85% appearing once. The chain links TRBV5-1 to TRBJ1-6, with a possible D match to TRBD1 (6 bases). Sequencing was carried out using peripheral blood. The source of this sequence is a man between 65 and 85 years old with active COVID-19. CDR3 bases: TGCGCCAGCAGCTTGGTGGTGGGGGCCGGTTCACCCCTCCACTTT. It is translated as CASSLVVGAGSPLHF. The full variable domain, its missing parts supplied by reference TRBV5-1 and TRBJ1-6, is KAGVTQTPRYLIKTRGQQVTLSCSPISGHRSVSWYQQTPGQGLQFLFEYFSETQRNKGNFPGRFSGRQFSNSRSEMNVSTLELGDSALYLCASSLVVGAGSPLHFGNGTRLTVT.